This T cell receptor (beta chain) was sequenced during a study of radiotherapy plus CTLA-4 blockade in lung cancer. This table comes from immunoSEQ multiplex PCR, and its TCRdb copy is limited to in-frame clones, with some not included. The sample records some 51,000 clones, around 79% being singletons. Notes on this clone: Its specificity is unknown.

This CDR3 contains 16 residues. Germline V lookup: CDR1 LNHDA, CDR2 SQIVND (reference sequence). V was pared by 3 bases and J by 2 bases, with 11 bases between. Study-wide results and caveats: In blood, tumor-derived TCR clones expanded after radiotherapy plus ipilimumab. Early clone dynamics of blood T cells, plus interferon-beta, reportedly predicted response best.

This TCR was recovered from a human donor with non-small cell lung cancer who had a complete response to radiotherapy plus ipilimumab. The sample here was peripheral blood, taken from a patient treated with radiotherapy plus ipilimumab. This sequence joins TRBV19 and TRBJ2-6; maybe TRBD2 (5 bases). CDR3 sequence reads: CASSITRTAGANVLTF. The CDR3 DNA reads as TGTGCCAGTAGTATTACCCGGACTGCTGGGGCCAACGTCCTGACTTTC.